These T cell receptor beta chains were read from a single sample in a study of T cells in Graves' hyperthyroidism and ophthalmopathy. TCRdb analysed the multiplex PCR reads with MiXCR anew, one entry per CDR3 protein. The sample records about 770,000 distinct CDR3 sequences, roughly 20% being singletons. The specimen was blood. These receptors all come from a woman between 50 and 59 years old with Graves' hyperthyroidism that later progressed to Graves' ophthalmopathy. Both conserved end residues are part of each CDR3. The D gene is left open where the match is weak. Not every row has a clone size; where given, it reads once, few, many or a size class.

V	size	D	J	CDR3	DNA
TRBV5-1	few	.	TRBJ2-7	CASSRGDGFYEQYF	TGCGCCAGCAGCAGGGGGGACGGATTCTACGAGCAGTACTTC
TRBV3-1	.	.	TRBJ2-4	CASSLESGGLAKNIQYF	TGTGCCAGCAGCCTAGAATCTGGGGGGTTAGCCAAAAACATTCAGTACTTC
TRBV30	many	.	TRBJ2-2	CAWRISNTGELFF	TGTGCCTGGAGAATCTCGAACACCGGGGAGCTGTTTTTT
TRBV15	.	TRBD1	TRBJ2-7	CATSSPGQGTYEQYF	TGTGCCACCAGCTCTCCGGGACAGGGGACCTACGAGCAGTACTTC
TRBV19	many	.	TRBJ2-5	CASSRGGGLQETQYF	TGTGCCAGTAGCCGAGGCGGGGGCCTCCAAGAGACCCAGTACTTC
TRBV15	.	TRBD1	TRBJ1-4	CATSREGTGNEKLFF	TGTGCCACCAGCAGAGAAGGGACAGGGAACGAAAAACTGTTTTTT
TRBV4-1	.	.	TRBJ1-2	CASSQGSRYGYTF	TGCGCCAGCAGCCAAGGTTCTCGGTATGGCTACACCTTC
TRBV2	few	.	TRBJ1-5	CASSEVADRRSQPQHF	TGTGCCAGCAGTGAAGTGGCCGACAGGAGAAGTCAGCCCCAGCATTTT
TRBV12-3/TRBV12-4	few	TRBD2	TRBJ2-7	CASRPGTSGGPNYYEQYF	TGTGCCAGCAGACCCGGGACTAGCGGGGGTCCGAACTACTACGAGCAGTACTTC
TRBV7-6	many	.	TRBJ2-1	CASSPEGVIISYNEQFF	TGTGCCAGCAGCCCAGAGGGGGTCATTATCTCCTACAATGAGCAGTTCTTC
TRBV12-3/TRBV12-4	many	TRBD2	TRBJ2-3	CASSSGLAGRDTQYF	TGTGCCAGCAGTTCGGGACTAGCGGGGAGGGATACGCAGTATTTT
TRBV12-3/TRBV12-4	few	.	TRBJ2-5	CASSSPEATGNQYF	TGTGCCAGCAGTTCCCCGGAGGCAACAGGGAACCAGTACTTC
TRBV27	many	.	TRBJ2-1	CASSSGNRVTRQFF	TGTGCCAGCAGTTCGGGGAATAGGGTGACCAGGCAGTTCTTC
TRBV5-1	many	TRBD1	TRBJ2-3	CASSIGQVSDTQYF	TGCGCCAGCAGCATCGGACAGGTCTCAGATACGCAGTATTTT
TRBV6-9	.	.	TRBJ1-4	CASSLDRKNEKLFF	TGTGCCAGCAGTTTAGACAGGAAGAATGAAAAACTGTTTTTT
TRBV20-1	few	TRBD2	TRBJ2-3	CSATPGLAADTQYF	TGCAGTGCCACCCCCGGACTAGCCGCAGATACGCAGTATTTT
TRBV30	.	.	TRBJ1-1	CAWTGRNTEAFF	TGTGCCTGGACAGGACGGAACACTGAAGCTTTCTTT
TRBV29-1	many	TRBD1	TRBJ1-2	CSVDSQGVYGYTF	TGCAGCGTTGACTCCCAGGGGGTCTATGGCTACACCTTC